This is a list of T cell receptor beta chains from one sample in a study of cytotoxic CD8 clonotypes in ibrutinib-treated CLL. Using immunoSEQ multiplex PCR, the repertoire was profiled, and TCRdb retains in-frame clones only, with some absent. The sample contains 150,000 to 200,000 clones, about 88% of which appear only once. This material consisted of PBMCs, taken at disease progression, from a patient treated with ibrutinib. The receptor source for this set is a human donor with chronic lymphocytic leukemia. The CDR3 runs from the conserved cysteine through the conserved F or W. Each record gives: D gene, J gene, clone size, V gene, CDR3 protein, CDR3 DNA. The D gene is left open where the match is weak. Rows give clone size only sometimes, using once, few, many, or a class for an expanded clone.

>TRBD1|TRBJ2-7|-|TRBV6-6
CASSKQGANEQYF
TGTGCCAGCAGCAAACAGGGGGCTAACGAGCAGTACTTC
>TRBD2|TRBJ2-7|few|TRBV10-3
CAARTSGRVYEQYF
TGTGCCGCCCGGACTAGCGGGAGGGTCTACGAGCAGTACTTC
>TRBD1|TRBJ2-4|-|TRBV5-1
CASSTDRAGKNIQYF
TGCGCCAGCAGCACGGACAGGGCGGGCAAAAACATTCAGTACTTC
>TRBD1|TRBJ1-1|-|TRBV28
CASSSTGTGTTEAFF
TGTGCCAGCAGTTCCACCGGGACAGGGACCACTGAAGCTTTCTTT
>-|TRBJ2-7|-|TRBV4-1
CASSHLGGGYEQYF
TGCGCCAGCAGCCACCTCGGGGGCGGGTACGAGCAGTACTTC
>-|TRBJ2-7|-|TRBV29-1
CSVGEGGYSYEQYF
TGCAGCGTTGGCGAGGGCGGTTACTCCTACGAGCAGTACTTC
>-|TRBJ2-3|-|TRBV6-6
CASSYSDTGDQKYF
TGTGCCAGCAGTTACTCGGACACGGGGGACCAGAAGTATTTT
>TRBD1|TRBJ2-5|-|TRBV27
CASSTLGTGKQETQYF
TGTGCCAGCAGTACACTCGGGACAGGGAAACAAGAGACCCAGTACTTC
>-|TRBJ1-1|-|TRBV29-1
CSVVVGGNTEAFF
TGCAGCGTTGTTGTAGGCGGGAACACTGAAGCTTTCTTT
>TRBD1|TRBJ1-1|-|TRBV25-1
CATKAGGDAGEAFF
TGTGCCACCAAAGCAGGGGGCGACGCTGGAGAAGCTTTCTTT
>TRBD1|TRBJ2-3|-|TRBV7-9
CASSQIWTGVSFYTQYF
TGTGCCAGCAGCCAAATATGGACAGGGGTGTCGTTCTATACGCAGTATTTT
>TRBD2|TRBJ2-7|-|TRBV2
CASSEAGAGGYTQYF
TGTGCCAGCAGTGAAGCGGGTGCGGGGGGGTACACGCAGTACTTC
>TRBD1|TRBJ1-2|once|TRBV30
CACDTTGTGYYGYTF
TGTGCCTGCGATACAACCGGGACAGGGTACTATGGCTACACCTTC
>-|TRBJ1-2|-|TRBV7-8
CASSHDSTPRGDGYTF
TGTGCCAGCAGCCACGACTCCACTCCCAGAGGTGATGGCTACACCTTC
>-|TRBJ2-5|-|TRBV4-1
CASSQDPRQGSWETQYF
TGCGCCAGCAGCCAAGATCCGAGGCAGGGGAGTTGGGAGACCCAGTACTTC
>TRBD1|TRBJ1-2|-|TRBV5-1
CASSLATGGMEGYTF
TGCGCCAGCAGCTTGGCGACAGGGGGCATGGAGGGCTACACCTTC
>-|TRBJ2-6|-|TRBV7-6
CASSLFAGRTGVSGANVLTF
TGTGCCAGCAGCTTATTTGCCGGGAGAACAGGGGTCTCTGGGGCCAACGTCCTGACTTTC
>-|TRBJ1-2|-|TRBV5-1
CASSLPGSAPGGGYTF
TGCGCCAGCAGCTTACCAGGGTCCGCCCCTGGTGGTGGCTACACCTTC
>-|TRBJ2-1|-|TRBV30
CASQRAYYNEQFF
TGTGCCTCACAGCGGGCTTACTACAATGAGCAGTTCTTC
>-|TRBJ1-2|-|TRBV11-3
CASSSGRPTSYTF
TGTGCCAGCAGCTCGGGACGGCCCACGAGCTACACCTTC
>-|TRBJ1-3|-|TRBV30
CAWSLLFGERNTIYF
TGTGCCTGGAGTCTTCTTTTCGGGGAGCGAAACACCATATATTTT
>-|TRBJ2-7|-|TRBV10-3
CAITAQETASYEQYF
TGTGCCATCACTGCACAAGAGACGGCCTCCTACGAGCAGTACTTC
>TRBD1|TRBJ2-7|-|TRBV6-6
CASSYFGPDRAYEQYF
TGTGCCAGCAGTTACTTCGGGCCTGACAGGGCCTACGAGCAGTACTTC
>TRBD1|TRBJ1-2|few|TRBV7-3
CASSLQAGTGRYGYTF
TGTGCCAGCAGCCTGCAAGCCGGGACAGGGAGGTATGGCTACACCTTC
>TRBD2|TRBJ2-2|-|TRBV7-9
CASSPRTSGRSNTGELFF
TGTGCCAGCAGCCCAAGGACTAGCGGGAGGAGCAACACCGGGGAGCTGTTTTTT
>-|TRBJ2-3|-|TRBV6-5
CASTTDPRTDTQYF
TGTGCCAGCACGACCGACCCCCGCACAGATACGCAGTATTTT
>-|TRBJ1-4|-|TRBV10-3
CAIRENTHEKLFF
TGTGCCATCAGGGAGAACACCCATGAAAAACTGTTTTTT
>-|TRBJ2-2|-|TRBV6-5
CATGRGTGELFF
TGTGCTACAGGAAGGGGAACCGGGGAGCTGTTTTTT
>TRBD1|TRBJ1-2|-|TRBV7-2
CASRARSGTGGRANYGYTF
TGTGCCAGCAGAGCACGTTCCGGGACAGGGGGTCGAGCTAACTATGGCTACACCTTC
>-|TRBJ2-2|once|TRBV30
CAWSPRWGAEELFF
TGTGCCTGGAGTCCCCGGTGGGGGGCCGAGGAGCTGTTTTTT
>-|TRBJ2-7|-|TRBV6-5
CASSYQVTYEQYF
TGTGCCAGCAGTTATCAGGTAACCTACGAGCAGTACTTC
>-|TRBJ2-3|-|TRBV5-1
CASRQGTTEETDTQYF
TGCGCCAGCAGGCAGGGGACCACGGAAGAGACAGATACGCAGTATTTT
>-|TRBJ2-5|-|TRBV27
CASSFMTASETQYF
TGTGCCAGCAGTTTTATGACGGCCTCGGAGACCCAGTACTTC
>-|TRBJ2-1|-|TRBV10-1
CASSELRSEESSYNEQFF
TGCGCCAGCAGTGAGTTACGGAGTGAGGAGAGCTCCTACAATGAGCAGTTCTTC
>TRBD2|TRBJ2-7|-|TRBV11-2
CASSLFTSGSAYEQYF
TGTGCCAGCAGCTTATTTACTAGCGGGTCGGCCTACGAGCAGTACTTC
>TRBD1|TRBJ2-7|-|TRBV5-1
CASSRWDREVDEQYF
TGCGCCAGCAGCCGGTGGGACAGGGAGGTGGACGAGCAGTACTTC
>-|TRBJ2-3|-|TRBV6-6
CASSYNSRNTDTQYF
TGTGCCAGCAGTTACAACAGTAGAAACACAGATACGCAGTATTTT
>TRBD2|TRBJ2-7|-|TRBV6-5
CASSYLRLAGGYEQYF
TGTGCCAGCAGTTACCTTAGACTAGCGGGAGGATACGAGCAGTACTTC
>-|TRBJ2-7|-|TRBV12-2
CASRLAGRSYEQYF
TGTGCAAGTCGCTTAGCGGGCAGATCCTACGAGCAGTACTTC
>-|TRBJ2-7|-|TRBV7-8
CASSLQPGLLSYEQYF
TGTGCCAGCAGCCTACAGCCGGGACTTCTCTCCTACGAGCAGTACTTC
>-|TRBJ2-1|once|TRBV5-5
CASSLGLYNEQFF
TGTGCCAGCAGCCTGGGACTGTACAATGAGCAGTTCTTC
>TRBD2|TRBJ2-5|-|TRBV5-1
CASSFSPARTRLETQYF
TGCGCCAGCAGCTTTTCCCCGGCCCGGACTAGATTAGAGACCCAGTACTTC
>-|TRBJ2-5|-|TRBV6-5
CASSLSASGVQETQYF
TGTGCCAGCAGTTTATCGGCAAGCGGAGTCCAAGAGACCCAGTACTTC